The 6 T cell receptor beta chains reported below all come from one sample, sequenced in a study of blood T cell repertoires in COVID-19. Here immunoSEQ multiplex PCR was the method, and the copy in TCRdb shows in-frame clones only, minus some. The table shows some 220,000 clones, with 85% to 95% occurring only once. The sample comprised peripheral blood. The receptor source for this set is a man aged 25 to 40 with COVID-19, enrolled during active disease.

Remarks on this clone: The junction departs from germline at one end; a sequencing error may be responsible. The J gene is TRBJ1-2, the V gene TRBV10-2; D is uncertain. Germline V lookup: CDR1 WSHSY, CDR2 SAAADI. CDR3 length equals 12 residues. The CDR3 DNA reads TGCGCCAGCAGCCCCCTGGAGGCAGCTTCTCTATTC. This gives the protein CASSPLEAASLF.

This chain links TRBV15 with TRBJ2-7, with 9 bases that match TRBD1. Trimming at V came to 9 bases and at J to 4 bases, leaving 7 bases not matched to a gene. This CDR3 is built from 13 residues. The germline gives CDR1 LNHNV, CDR2 YYDKDF (reference sequence). CDR3 nucleotides: TGTGCCACTGGACAGGGGAGTGGTTACGAGCAGTACTTC. Protein: CATGQGSGYEQYF. Looking up the rest from reference TRBV15 and TRBJ2-7 gives the full variable domain: DAMVIQNPRYQVTQFGKPVTLSCSQTLNHNVMYWYQQKSSQAPKLLFHYYDKDFNNEADTPDNFQSRRPNTSFCFLDIRSPGLGDTAMYLCATGQGSGYEQYFGPGTRLTVT.

V is TRBV5-1 and J is TRBJ1-2; possible D gene TRBD1, 5 bases. This CDR3 has 14 amino acids. V lost 0 bases to trimming and J lost 8 bases, with 14 bases between them. Germline V gives CDR1 SGHRS, CDR2 YFSETQ. CDR3 DNA sequence: TGCGCCAGCAGCTTGGGGCGGAGGGACGAGGGCTACACCTTC. Protein sequence: CASSLGRRDEGYTF.

This clone was seen a single time. The V call is TRBV7-6, the J call TRBJ1-6; TRBD1 matches 9 bases. There are 18 residues in the CDR3. V was pared by 5 bases and J by 10 bases, with 18 bases of the junction left unmatched. CDR1 is SGHVS and CDR2 is FNYEAQ in the germline V gene. CDR3 protein: CASSPRRVVGQGNSPLHF. In DNA form, the CDR3 reads TGTGCCAGCAGCCCTCGCCGGGTCGTCGGACAGGGGAACTCACCCCTCCACTTT.

The chain has TRBV6-5 and TRBJ1-5, with TRBD1 matching over 8 bases. The length of the CDR3 is 13 residues. V lost 2 bases to trimming and J lost 9 bases; unmatched junction nucleotides: 3. The germline gives CDR1 MNHEY, CDR2 SVGAGI. The CDR3 bases are TGTGCCAGCAGTTACGGAACAGGGGGGCCCCAGCATTTT. Its protein is CASSYGTGGPQHF.

This clone was detected once. CDR3 amino acids: CASTRTDNEQFF. Written as DNA, the CDR3 is TGCGCCAGCACCCGCACAGACAATGAGCAGTTCTTC. The chain employs TRBV5-1 and TRBJ2-1, with D uncertain. The CDR3 is made up of 12 amino acids. V shed 6 bases and J shed 5 bases, with 9 bases lying between them. Germline assignment: CDR1 SGHRS and CDR2 YFSETQ.